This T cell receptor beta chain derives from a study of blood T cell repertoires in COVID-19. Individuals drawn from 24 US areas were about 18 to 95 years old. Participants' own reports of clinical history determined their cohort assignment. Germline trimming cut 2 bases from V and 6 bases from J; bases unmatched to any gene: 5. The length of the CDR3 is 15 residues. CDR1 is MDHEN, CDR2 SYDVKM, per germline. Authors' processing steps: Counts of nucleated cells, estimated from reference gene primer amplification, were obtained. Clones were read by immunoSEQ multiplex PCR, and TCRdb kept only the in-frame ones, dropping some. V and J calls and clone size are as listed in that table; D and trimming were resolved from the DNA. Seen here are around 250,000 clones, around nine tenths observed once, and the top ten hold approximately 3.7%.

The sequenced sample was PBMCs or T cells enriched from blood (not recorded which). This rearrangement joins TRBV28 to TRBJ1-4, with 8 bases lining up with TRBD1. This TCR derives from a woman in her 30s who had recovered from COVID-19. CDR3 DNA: TGTGCCAGCAGTTTAATCCAGGGGGCGGATGAAAAACTGTTTTTT. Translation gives CASSLIQGADEKLFF.